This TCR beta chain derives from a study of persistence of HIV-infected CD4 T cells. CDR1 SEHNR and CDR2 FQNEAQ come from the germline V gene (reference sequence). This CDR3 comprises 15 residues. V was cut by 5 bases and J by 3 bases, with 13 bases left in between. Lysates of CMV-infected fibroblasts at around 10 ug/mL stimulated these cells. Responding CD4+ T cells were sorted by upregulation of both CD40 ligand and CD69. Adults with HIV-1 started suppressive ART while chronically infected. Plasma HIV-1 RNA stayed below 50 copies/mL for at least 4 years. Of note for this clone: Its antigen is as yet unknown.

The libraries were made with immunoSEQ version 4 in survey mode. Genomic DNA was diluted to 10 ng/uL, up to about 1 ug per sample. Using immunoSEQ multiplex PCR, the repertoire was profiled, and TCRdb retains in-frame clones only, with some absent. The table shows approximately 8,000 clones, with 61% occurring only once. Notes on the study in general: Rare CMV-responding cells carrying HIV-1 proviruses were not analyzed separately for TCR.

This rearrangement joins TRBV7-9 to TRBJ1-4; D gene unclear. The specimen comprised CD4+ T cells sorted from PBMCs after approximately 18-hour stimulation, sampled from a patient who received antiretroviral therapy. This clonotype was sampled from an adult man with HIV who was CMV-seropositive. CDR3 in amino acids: CASSVGSAPNEKLFF. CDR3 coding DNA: TGTGCCAGCAGCGTCGGCTCCGCACCTAATGAAAAACTGTTTTTT.